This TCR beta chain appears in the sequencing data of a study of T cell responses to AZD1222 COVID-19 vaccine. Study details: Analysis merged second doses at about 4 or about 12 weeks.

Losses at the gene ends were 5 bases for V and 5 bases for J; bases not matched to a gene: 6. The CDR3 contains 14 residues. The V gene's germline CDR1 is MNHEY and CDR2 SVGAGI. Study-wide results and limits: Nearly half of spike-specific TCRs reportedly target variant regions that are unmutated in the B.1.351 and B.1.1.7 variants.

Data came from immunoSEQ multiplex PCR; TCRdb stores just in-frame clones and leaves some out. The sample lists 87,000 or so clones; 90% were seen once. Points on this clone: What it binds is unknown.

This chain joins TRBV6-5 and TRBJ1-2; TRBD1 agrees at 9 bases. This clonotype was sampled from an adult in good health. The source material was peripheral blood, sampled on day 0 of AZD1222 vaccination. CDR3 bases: TGTGCCAGCAGTCCACTGACAGGGGGTTATGGCTACACCTTC. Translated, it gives CASSPLTGGYGYTF.